A selection of T cell receptor beta chains follows, all from one sample in a study of T cell responses to AZD1222 COVID-19 vaccine. Here immunoSEQ multiplex PCR was the method, and the copy in TCRdb shows in-frame clones only, minus some. This sample has 150,000 to 200,000 clones; around 90% occur once, and the top ten carry roughly 4%. The sequencing used peripheral blood, collected 28 days after the second dose of the MenACWY control vaccine. These receptors were collected from an adult who received the MenACWY meningococcal vaccine as a control. CDR3s include the opening cysteine and the closing phenylalanine or tryptophan. The D gene is left open where the match is weak. The size field is filled for only some rows; it gives once, few, many or a size class.

D gene: .; J gene: TRBJ2-2; V gene: TRBV10-1; clone size: few; CDR3 DNA: TGCGCCAGCAGTGGACCCGGCGGCGCGAACACCGGGGAGCTGTTTTTT; CDR3 protein: CASSGPGGANTGELFF
D gene: .; J gene: TRBJ2-7; V gene: TRBV5-1; clone size: once; CDR3 DNA: TGCGCCAGCAGCCCCCCTGAAGCTACTCCTCAGTACTTC; CDR3 protein: CASSPPEATPQYF
D gene: .; J gene: TRBJ2-1; V gene: TRBV3-1/TRBV3-2; clone size: .; CDR3 DNA: TGTGCCAGCAGCCAAGTATCCAGGCACGATGAGCAGTTCTTC; CDR3 protein: CASSQVSRHDEQFF
D gene: .; J gene: TRBJ2-7; V gene: TRBV13; clone size: .; CDR3 DNA: TGTGCCAGCAGCCTCTGGGGCGTCGACGAGCAGTACTTC; CDR3 protein: CASSLWGVDEQYF
D gene: TRBD1; J gene: TRBJ1-1; V gene: TRBV5-1; clone size: .; CDR3 DNA: TGCGCCAGCAGCTTGGGGGGACAGGGCTTCACTGAAGCTTTCTTT; CDR3 protein: CASSLGGQGFTEAFF
D gene: .; J gene: TRBJ1-5; V gene: TRBV2; clone size: .; CDR3 DNA: TGTGCCAGCAGTGTCCAGGGTAGCAATCAGCCCCAGCATTTT; CDR3 protein: CASSVQGSNQPQHF
D gene: .; J gene: TRBJ2-6; V gene: TRBV15; clone size: .; CDR3 DNA: TGTGCCACCTCCAGTCGGAGCCCGGGGGCCAACGTCCTGACTTTC; CDR3 protein: CATSSRSPGANVLTF
D gene: .; J gene: TRBJ2-2; V gene: TRBV11-3; clone size: .; CDR3 DNA: TGTGCCAGCAAAAGAGGGGGTGCCGGGGAGCTGTTTTTT; CDR3 protein: CASKRGGAGELFF
D gene: .; J gene: TRBJ2-5; V gene: TRBV4-1; clone size: .; CDR3 DNA: TGCGCCAGCAGCCAGGGAGGGGGGATGGAGACCCAGTACTTC; CDR3 protein: CASSQGGGMETQYF
D gene: TRBD2; J gene: TRBJ2-3; V gene: TRBV18; clone size: .; CDR3 DNA: TGTGCCAGCTCACCACCGACTAGCGGGAGCACAGATACGCAGTATTTT; CDR3 protein: CASSPPTSGSTDTQYF
D gene: .; J gene: TRBJ2-5; V gene: TRBV7-9; clone size: once; CDR3 DNA: TGTGCCAGCAGCTTAGCGGCGGGACGACCGGAGACCCAGTACTTC; CDR3 protein: CASSLAAGRPETQYF
D gene: TRBD2; J gene: TRBJ2-1; V gene: TRBV15; clone size: .; CDR3 DNA: TGTGCCACCAGCAGAGATTATAGGGGTGGACTAGCGGGAGGGCCGCCGGGAGATGAGCAGTTCTTC; CDR3 protein: CATSRDYRGGLAGGPPGDEQFF
D gene: .; J gene: TRBJ2-5; V gene: TRBV6-5; clone size: .; CDR3 DNA: TGTGCCAGCGACACGGTGAGAGAGACCCAGTACTTC; CDR3 protein: CASDTVRETQYF
D gene: TRBD1; J gene: TRBJ1-1; V gene: TRBV6-5; clone size: .; CDR3 DNA: TGTGCCAGCAGTCTCAGGGGGCGAACTGAAGCTTTCTTT; CDR3 protein: CASSLRGRTEAFF
D gene: .; J gene: TRBJ2-7; V gene: TRBV4-1; clone size: .; CDR3 DNA: TGCGCCAGCAGCCTCTTACAGGGAAATAACGAGCAGTACTTC; CDR3 protein: CASSLLQGNNEQYF
D gene: .; J gene: TRBJ2-2; V gene: TRBV27; clone size: .; CDR3 DNA: TGTGCCAGCAGTCCCCCCGACTGGTTCGGGGAGCTGTTTTTT; CDR3 protein: CASSPPDWFGELFF
D gene: .; J gene: TRBJ2-5; V gene: TRBV10-1; clone size: once; CDR3 DNA: TGCGCCAGCCAAGAAGCTGGGTCGGAGACCCAGTACTTC; CDR3 protein: CASQEAGSETQYF
D gene: .; J gene: TRBJ1-2; V gene: TRBV6-5; clone size: .; CDR3 DNA: TGTGCCAGCAGTTTATACAGGCCCTCGGATGGCTACACCTTC; CDR3 protein: CASSLYRPSDGYTF
D gene: .; J gene: TRBJ1-2; V gene: TRBV30; clone size: .; CDR3 DNA: TGTGCCTGGAGTGTCCTAGGGGCCGGCTATGGCTACACCTTC; CDR3 protein: CAWSVLGAGYGYTF
D gene: TRBD2; J gene: TRBJ2-5; V gene: TRBV5-1; clone size: .; CDR3 DNA: TGCGCCAGCAGCTTAATCAGCGGGGAAGAGACCCAGTACTTC; CDR3 protein: CASSLISGEETQYF
D gene: TRBD2; J gene: TRBJ2-1; V gene: TRBV10-3; clone size: .; CDR3 DNA: TGTGCCATCAGTCGGACTAGCGGAGCGTACAATGAGCAGTTCTTC; CDR3 protein: CAISRTSGAYNEQFF
D gene: TRBD1; J gene: TRBJ1-2; V gene: TRBV19; clone size: .; CDR3 DNA: TGTGCCAGTAGTAACCTGAGGGGGACAGGGTTCTATGGACGCTATGGCTACACCTTC; CDR3 protein: CASSNLRGTGFYGRYGYTF
D gene: TRBD2; J gene: TRBJ2-1; V gene: TRBV5-1; clone size: once; CDR3 DNA: TGCGCCAGCAGCTTACTAGCGGGAGGCGGGAATGAGCAGTTCTTC; CDR3 protein: CASSLLAGGGNEQFF
D gene: TRBD1; J gene: TRBJ2-7; V gene: TRBV30; clone size: .; CDR3 DNA: TGTGCCTGGAGTGGGGACAGGTCCACCTCCTACGAGCAGTACTTC; CDR3 protein: CAWSGDRSTSYEQYF